Presented here are 14 T cell receptor beta chains from one specimen sequenced in a study of T cell responses to AZD1222 COVID-19 vaccine (dated by TCRdb to the early 2020s). Libraries were constructed by the immunoSEQ multiplex PCR assay. What TCRdb holds here is the immuneACCESS table cut down to in-frame rearrangements. Part of the clones is not present; checked against another copy, under half of the missing clones reflect an unresolved V gene, and the others are unexplained. The sample table shows about 140,000 clones, and around nine tenths are seen once. The ten largest clones take up around 3% of the sample. The sample's time point label, decoded: about 28 days (+/-7) after the second vaccine dose. Here the sequenced sample was peripheral blood, taken 28 days after the second AZD1222 dose. The receptors derive from an adult who received the AZD1222 COVID-19 vaccine.

CDR3 DNA sequence: TGTGCCAGTAGTTCCGACCAATCCTCCTACAATGAGCAGTTCTTC. The encoded protein is CASSSDQSSYNEQFF. The V and J genes are TRBV19 and TRBJ2-1; D gene ambiguous. The CDR3 has 15 amino acids. Germline-derived CDR1 and CDR2 are LNHDA and SQIVND (reference sequence). Trimming cost V 5 bases and J 0 bases, with 11 bases left between them. Filled out from reference TRBV19 and TRBJ2-1, the complete variable domain reads DGGITQSPKYLFRKEGQNVTLSCEQNLNHDAMYWYRQDPGQGLRLIYYSQIVNDFQKGDIAEGYSVSREKKESFPLTVTSAQKNPTAFYLCASSSDQSSYNEQFFGPGTRLTVL.

V gene TRBV6-6 combines with J gene TRBJ2-5, with 9 bases fitting TRBD1. Germline CDR1 is MNHNY and CDR2 is SVGAGI (reference sequence). This CDR3 spans 14 amino acids. The V and J ends lost 5 bases and 7 bases, in that order; junction bases with no gene match: 8. CDR3 residues: CASSAGTGKGTQYF. CDR3 sequence (DNA): TGTGCCAGCAGTGCCGGGACAGGGAAAGGGACCCAGTACTTC.

The chain has TRBV3-1 (or the pseudogene TRBV3-2) and TRBJ1-1; D gene ambiguous. V was clipped by 2 bases and J by 3 bases, with 7 bases between them. The CDR3 extends over 13 amino acids. Germline V gene sequence: CDR1 LGHDT, CDR2 YNNKEL (reference sequence). Written as DNA, the CDR3 is TGTGCCAGCAGCCAAAACCGGGACACTGAAGCTTTCTTT. It codes for CASSQNRDTEAFF.

This sequence joins TRBV9 and TRBJ1-1; D gene ambiguous. V lost 3 bases, J lost 3 bases, and 9 bases lay in between. Germline V gene sequence: CDR1 SGDLS, CDR2 YYNGEE. The CDR3 consists of 13 residues. The CDR3 sequence is CASSENTYTEAFF. In DNA, the CDR3 is TGTGCCAGCAGCGAGAACACGTACACTGAAGCTTTCTTT.

The gene calls are TRBV6-5 and TRBJ1-6; TRBD1 is a possible D gene (5 bases). This CDR3 comprises 14 residues. The V gene lost 8 bases and the J gene lost 8 bases, with 16 bases spanning the gap. Per germline, CDR1 MNHEY and CDR2 SVGAGI. CDR3 DNA: TGTGCCAGCTGGCCGCAGGGACTTTATTCACCCCTCCACTTT. Translated: CASWPQGLYSPLHF.

The rearrangement links TRBV24-1 to TRBJ1-2, with D maybe TRBD1 (5 bases). CDR3 length: 14 residues. Per the germline V gene, CDR1 is KGHDR and CDR2 is SFDVKD. Trimming took 2 bases from V and 2 from J, leaving 8 bases between them. CDR3 coding DNA: TGTGCCACCAGTGATTCCGGGACGAACTATGGCTACACCTTC. This encodes CATSDSGTNYGYTF.

This chain uses TRBV7-3 with TRBJ2-5; D is perhaps TRBD2 (6 bases). CDR3 length: 16 residues. Trimming pared 0 bases from V and 1 base from J, leaving 12 bases between. Germline V gene data show CDR1 as SGHTA and CDR2 as FQGTGA. In nucleotides, the CDR3 is TGTGCCAGCAGCTTAACTGGGACTGGGGTCCAAGAGACCCAGTACTTC. Encoded protein: CASSLTGTGVQETQYF.

V usage is TRBV28 and J usage is TRBJ2-1; 10 bases map to TRBD2. CDR1 MDHEN and CDR2 SYDVKM come from the germline V gene. J was trimmed by 5 bases and V by 2 bases; bases with no gene match: 6. The CDR3 contains 16 residues. The DNA for the CDR3 is TGTGCCAGCAGTTTAGTCGGACTAGCGGAGCACAATGAGCAGTTCTTC. This gives the protein CASSLVGLAEHNEQFF.

V and J are TRBV19 and TRBJ1-2, with D perhaps matching TRBD1 (6 bases). Trimming removed 2 bases from V and 6 bases from J, with 13 bases in between. Germline V gene lookup returns CDR1 LNHDA and CDR2 SQIVND (reference sequence). This CDR3 has 14 amino acids. The CDR3 loop is CASSIKGQSDGYTF. The CDR3 nucleotides are TGTGCCAGTAGTATAAAGGGACAATCGGATGGCTACACCTTC.

The chain employs TRBV15 and TRBJ1-2, with D perhaps matching TRBD1 (6 bases). CDR3 length: 22 residues. CDR1 and CDR2 (germline): LNHNV, YYDKDF (reference sequence). Between the trimmed V and J ends, which lost 0 bases and 5 bases, there was a span of 34 bases. The CDR3 is CATSRDFRGARELGERRYGYTF. CDR3 DNA: TGTGCCACCAGCAGAGATTTTCGGGGGGCGCGGGAGTTAGGGGAACGGAGGTATGGCTACACCTTC.

This chain uses TRBV15 with TRBJ2-7; either TRBD1 or TRBD2 may supply D (5 bases each). Germline V CDR1 and CDR2: LNHNV, YYDKDF (reference sequence). Trimming took 0 bases from V and 2 from J, leaving 11 bases between them. CDR3 length: 15 amino acids. CDR3 region: CATSRDITGPYEQYF. The DNA of the CDR3 is TGTGCCACCAGCAGAGATATCACGGGGCCCTACGAGCAGTACTTC.

The chain recombines TRBV28 with TRBJ1-6; D unresolved. Per the germline V gene, CDR1 is MDHEN and CDR2 is SYDVKM. V lost 7 bases and J 13 bases, leaving 14 bases between the germline ends. CDR3 size: 12 residues. CDR3: CASKLVEGPLHF. The CDR3 region has the DNA TGTGCCAGCAAGTTAGTTGAGGGCCCCCTCCACTTT.

This clone has more than one count but fewer than ten. J is TRBJ1-1 and V is TRBV7-3, with a possible D match to TRBD1 (5 bases). Germline V gene lookup returns CDR1 SGHTA and CDR2 FQGTGA. The CDR3 totals 14 residues. Trimming cost V 5 bases and J 4 bases, with 14 bases left between them. The CDR3 is CASSPDIGVTEAFF. CDR3 bases: TGTGCCAGCAGCCCGGACATCGGGGTCACTGAAGCTTTCTTT. Drawing the rest from reference TRBV7-3 and TRBJ1-1, the complete variable domain is GAGVSQTPSNKVTEKGKYVELRCDPISGHTALYWYRQSLGQGPEFLIYFQGTGAADDSGLPNDRFFAVRPEGSVSTLKIQRTERGDSAVYLCASSPDIGVTEAFFGQGTRLTVV.

The rearrangement joins TRBV5-4 to TRBJ1-5, with D possibly being TRBD1 (6 bases). The CDR3 runs 14 residues. Trimming took 3 bases from V and 0 from J, leaving 7 bases between them. Germline assignment: CDR1 SGHNT and CDR2 YYREEE (reference sequence). The CDR3 here is CASSSQGSNQPQHF. The CDR3 bases are TGTGCCAGCAGCTCACAGGGTAGCAATCAGCCCCAGCATTTT.